This TCR beta chain was captured by sequencing in a study of blood T cell repertoires in COVID-19 (dated by TCRdb to 2020 to 2021). Study-wide context: Samples covering the acute and convalescent phases of COVID-19 were provided by collaborators in the United States, Italy and Spain. The dataset comprised deeply sampled blood TCRbeta repertoires from subjects exposed to, actively infected with, or recovered from COVID-19. Nearly every sample came with metadata listing a de-identified subject ID, COVID-19 status, age in years and sex. The repertoires were released in a freely available public database intended as a resource for research on the immune response to SARS-CoV-2. Samples were obtained from the ongoing ImmuneRACE study (first 160 participants) and from approximately 1,200 subjects provided by 6 global collaborators. Where available, HLA class I and class II types were taken from metadata supplied by the sample provider and were not determined by assay-based typing. The prospective study material was composed of cDNA or gDNA derived from T cells, B-cell-depleted T cells, or PBMCs.

Worth noting for this clone: This receptor's antigen is unknown. Per-nucleotide qualities are absent, and no much larger clonotype sits a single base away.

TCRbeta CDR3 regions were amplified from genomic DNA by means of the immunoSEQ Assay, a bias-controlled multiplex PCR. The study's own analysis went as follows. Within the assay, amplification of reference gene primers was used to estimate how many nucleated cells each sample contained. To quantify the absolute abundance of each unique TCRbeta CDR3 rearrangement, sequence reads were collapsed and filtered. Productive Simpson clonality was computed per sample as the square root of Simpson's diversity index over productive rearrangements. This is the immuneACCESS table as TCRdb keeps it, with only in-frame sequences that have V and J called. A part of the clones is gone; compared with another copy, unresolved V genes explain less than half, and the rest is unexplained. The V and J calls and clone size are taken from that table; D and trimming were inferred from the DNA. A total of 60,000 to 70,000 clones appear in this sample, 80% to 85% of them only once. The leading ten clones occupy 15% to 19% of the sample.

What the research found in general, with its limitations: Clinical and demographic metadata were provided uncurated, with the amount varying by source and participant.

From the cysteine through the phenylalanine, the CDR3 covers 13 amino acids. Only CDR3 DNA is held: 39 bases, read in frame from base 1. V is cut by 7 bases and J by 3 bases, and the space between the germline ends is 13 bases. The collaborating institutions used their own protocols to collect whole blood in K2EDTA tubes. Collaborator samples were shipped for TCRbeta analysis as frozen whole blood, isolated PBMCs, or DNA extracted from either sample type. The clonotype originates from a man older than 75 with acute or convalescent COVID-19. Here the chain combines TRBV6-7 and TRBJ2-7; the D region possibly corresponds to TRBD2 (5 bases align). TRBV6-7 is filed as an ORF, its function uncertain. The sequencing sample was made of peripheral blood. The CDR3 sequence is CASIPTGIYEQYF. The nucleotide sequence reads as follows: TGTGCCAGCATCCCAACGGGAATCTACGAGCAGTACTTC.